This record concerns one TCR beta chain sequence. Its antigen is currently unknown. This sample is drawn from a study of cytomegalovirus exposure and HLA in healthy donors. Overall study context: The early release's HLA-typed donors yielded tens of millions of unique TCRs.

Germline V gene sequence: CDR1 SGHTA, CDR2 FQGTGA. Trimming at V came to 2 bases and at J to 2 bases, leaving 9 bases not matched to a gene. This CDR3 region has 17 residues. Primers: 60 Vbeta forward and 13 Jbeta reverse. As handled by the study authors: In a later analysis, of 80 million or so unique beta chains, roughly 10 million appeared in at least two donors. The data were produced by immunoSEQ multiplex PCR, yet TCRdb's version contains in-frame clones alone and is incomplete. That table furnishes V, J and clone size, whereas the DNA furnished D and trimming. The data contain roughly 80,000 clones, over 65% of them singletons. Points from the study as a whole: The study found most TCR sequences rare, yet found some public TCRs in many donors. Three chains tied to CMV proved CMV antigen-specific in vitro.

This TCR was recovered from a woman aged 40 to 55 in good health and CMV-seropositive. The chain is built from TRBV7-3 and TRBJ2-1; 7 bases map to TRBD2. The specimen sequenced was PBMCs. CDR3 sequence (DNA): TGTGCCAGCAGCTTAGAGGTATCTAGCGGAGCCTACAATGAGCAGTTCTTC. Amino acids: CASSLEVSSGAYNEQFF.